Presented here are 10 T cell receptor beta chains from one specimen sequenced in a study of T-cell reconstitution after alpha-beta-depleted transplantation in children. As it was prepared, the TCRbeta library received unique molecular identifiers. TCRdb re-called the PCR reads through MiXCR, storing one row per CDR3 protein. Of about 540,000 distinct CDR3 sequences in the sample, around 17% were seen once. This sample comprised PBMCs from the stem cell graft donor, obtained from the stem cell graft. The receptor set was obtained from a human donor who donated a stem cell graft to a child with acute lymphoblastic leukemia.

The chain links TRBV12-3 or TRBV12-4 to TRBJ2-6; D is unresolved. The CDR3 is 14 amino acids. The ends were cut back, 6 bases at V and 1 base at J, with 7 bases in the middle. CDR3 DNA: TGTGCCAGCAGCCAATTTTCTGGGGCCAACGTCCTGACTTTC. Translating gives CASSQFSGANVLTF.

The chain uses TRBV10-3 and TRBJ1-1; tentative D call: TRBD1 (5 bases). CDR1 is ENHRY and CDR2 is SYGVKD in the germline V gene. The CDR3 is 16 residues long. Between the trimmed V and J ends, which lost 0 bases and 1 base, there was a span of 12 bases. The chain's CDR3 is CAISESSWDSNTEAFF. CDR3 DNA: TGTGCCATCAGTGAGTCCTCGTGGGACTCGAACACTGAAGCTTTCTTT.

This clonotype was detected only a few times. V usage is TRBV9 and J usage is TRBJ1-1, with D hard to call. The ends were cut back, 4 bases at V and 0 bases at J, with 13 bases in the middle. The CDR3 extends over 15 amino acids. Germline CDR1 and CDR2: SGDLS and YYNGEE. The CDR3 reads CASSFTEAMNTEAFF. The DNA of the CDR3 is TGTGCCAGCAGCTTTACAGAGGCGATGAACACTGAAGCTTTCTTT.

This clonotype occurred a few times. The chain is built from TRBV29-1 and TRBJ2-3; 7 nucleotides align to TRBD1. This CDR3 has 15 amino acids. Germline values: CDR1 SQVTM, CDR2 ANQGSEA. V dropped 1 base and J dropped 1; count of bases not matched to a gene: 5. CDR3 nucleotide sequence: TGCAGCGTTGAAGGTCTGCAGGGGGGCACAGATACGCAGTATTTT. This gives the protein CSVEGLQGGTDTQYF.

This clonotype was counted ten times or more. The CDR3, as DNA: TGTGCCAGCAGCTTGGCCTGGGGACTCGAGCGGGAGGCACCACAGCGGTTCTTC. Residues: CASSLAWGLEREAPQRFF. The chain has TRBV5-7 and TRBJ2-1, with 9 bases identical to TRBD2. TRBV5-7 is classed as an ORF, of uncertain function. V shed 0 bases and J 15 bases; nucleotides not matched to a gene: 22. The CDR3 loop spans 18 amino acids.

There are a few counts of this clonotype. J is TRBJ2-7 and V is TRBV5-6, with D perhaps assigned TRBD1 or TRBD2 (5 bases each). Germline CDR1 is SGHDT and CDR2 is YYEEEE. V was clipped by 5 bases and J by 3 bases, with 18 bases between them. CDR3 size: 15 residues. The DNA of the CDR3 is TGTGCCAGCAGGACGACGAGGGGCCTTATCTACGAGCAGTACTTC. The encoded protein is CASRTTRGLIYEQYF.

With respect to this clonotype: A read error may account for a junction end that differs from germline. The chain combines TRBV20-1 with TRBJ2-1; no firm D call. CDR1 is DFQATT, CDR2 SNEGSKA, per germline (reference sequence). This CDR3 is built from 11 residues. The CDR3 here is CSARAGDEQFF. The CDR3 DNA reads as TGCAGTGCCAGAGCTGGGGATGAGCAGTTCTTC.

The rearrangement joins TRBV5-1 to TRBJ2-3; a possible D gene is TRBD2 (6 bases). The CDR3 consists of 16 residues. Germline loops: CDR1 SGHRS, CDR2 YFSETQ. Trimming removed 4 bases at V and 3 bases at J, with 18 bases between. The CDR3 DNA is TGCGCCAGCAGCACCTACGGGAGCGTACGGACAGATACGCAGTATTTT. Translating it yields CASSTYGSVRTDTQYF.

The chain combines TRBV4-1 with TRBJ2-2, with D perhaps given as TRBD1 or TRBD2 (5 bases each). The CDR3 has 16 residues. CDR1 is MGHRA and CDR2 is YSYEKL in the germline V gene. V lost 6 bases and J lost 1, with 15 bases in between. The CDR3, as DNA: TGCGCCAGCAGACCCGGGGCGTTGCAGAACACCGGGGAGCTGTTTTTT. Its protein product is CASRPGALQNTGELFF.

This clonotype was found a few times. The J gene is TRBJ1-5, the V gene TRBV5-8; possibly TRBD1 for D (5 bases). V lost 0 bases and J 2 bases, leaving 9 bases between the germline ends. This CDR3 region has 15 residues. Germline lookup yields CDR1 SGHTS and CDR2 YDEGEE. The CDR3 region has the DNA TGTGCCAGCAGCTTGGCCGACAGCCGCAATCAGCCCCAGCATTTT. The encoded protein is CASSLADSRNQPQHF.